These 17 T cell receptor beta chains were all obtained from the same sample, sequenced in a study of T-cell reconstitution after alpha-beta-depleted transplantation in children. Researchers prepared the TCRbeta library using unique molecular identifiers, the study reports. A single record per CDR3 protein comes from TCRdb applying MiXCR to the PCR reads. The sample contains about 690,000 distinct CDR3 sequences, 15% to 20% of which appear only once. Sequences were derived from PBMCs from the stem cell graft donor, sampled from the stem cell graft. Receptors originate from a human donor who donated a stem cell graft to a child with acute myeloid leukemia.

The chain links TRBV6-1 to TRBJ1-2, with 7 bases lining up with TRBD1. CDR1 and CDR2 from the germline V gene are MNHNS and SASEGT. The CDR3 is 16 residues long. Trimming removed 3 bases from V and 0 bases from J; junction bases left unmatched: 7. CDR3 in amino acids: CASSDRDRATNYGYTF. The CDR3 DNA follows: TGTGCCAGCAGTGACCGCGACAGGGCTACTAACTATGGCTACACCTTC.

This clonotype was picked up many times. V is TRBV6-5 and J is TRBJ1-6; 7 bases line up with TRBD1. The CDR3 spans 15 residues. CDR1 is MNHEY and CDR2 is SVGAGI in the germline V gene. J gave up 6 bases and V 6 bases, and 8 bases lay outside the gene matches. The CDR3 sequence is CASSRTGEGNSPLHF. CDR3 nucleotide sequence: TGTGCCAGCAGCAGAACAGGGGAGGGTAATTCACCCCTCCACTTT.

The chain couples TRBV7-9 to TRBJ2-7; 7 nucleotides align to TRBD1. V was pared by 1 base and J by 6 bases, with 3 bases of the junction left unmatched. The CDR3 contains 13 residues. CDR1 SEHNR and CDR2 FQNEAQ come from the germline V gene (reference sequence). The CDR3 nucleotides are TGTGCCAGCAGCTTAGAAACAGGGGTCGAGCAGTACGTC. It is translated as CASSLETGVEQYV.

This chain connects TRBV12-3 or TRBV12-4 to TRBJ1-2, with 8 nucleotides matching TRBD1. This CDR3 contains 14 residues. Trimming cost V 4 bases and J 3 bases; bases outside gene matches: 4. This CDR3 reads CASSYRTGHYGYTF. The CDR3 nucleotides read TGTGCCAGCAGTTATCGGACAGGGCACTATGGCTACACCTTC.

This clonotype was found many times. The rearrangement uses TRBV29-1 and TRBJ2-3; D may match TRBD1 or TRBD2 (6 bases each). The CDR3 totals 14 residues. The V end was cut by 0 bases, the J end by 6 bases, with 13 bases between. The germline CDR1 and CDR2 sequences are SQVTM and ANQGSEA. The CDR3 reads CSVEEGGRGDTQYF. CDR3 coding DNA: TGCAGCGTTGAAGAGGGGGGTAGGGGGGATACGCAGTATTTT.

There are a few counts of this clonotype. V and J are TRBV29-1 and TRBJ2-1; 7 nucleotides align to TRBD1. J lost 0 bases, V lost 4 bases, and 6 bases had no gene match. Germline CDR1 and CDR2: SQVTM and ANQGSEA. The CDR3 consists of 15 residues. CDR3 DNA sequence: TGCAGCGTTGCGAACAGGGGAAGCTCCTACAATGAGCAGTTCTTC. This encodes CSVANRGSSYNEQFF.

The chain uses TRBV7-2 and TRBJ2-7; perhaps TRBD2 as D (6 bases). Germline-derived CDR1 and CDR2 are SGHTA and FQGNSA. V dropped 6 bases and J dropped 1 base, with 19 bases sitting between them. This CDR3 contains 16 residues. CDR3 region: CASSLTGVDPSYEQYF. The CDR3 bases are TGTGCCAGCAGTCTTACGGGGGTGGACCCATCCTACGAGCAGTACTTC.

The table lists this clonotype with many counts. The chain has TRBV6-5 and TRBJ1-1, with D hard to call. Germline CDR1 is MNHEY and CDR2 is SVGAGI. The CDR3 consists of 12 residues. V shed 5 bases and J shed 0 bases, with 4 bases lying between them. CDR3 sequence: CASSNMNTEAFF. As DNA, the CDR3 is TGTGCCAGCAGTAATATGAACACTGAAGCTTTCTTT.

J is TRBJ2-5 and V is TRBV4-3; D remains ambiguous. The CDR3 covers 14 residues. V lost 0 bases and J 2 bases, leaving 7 bases between the germline ends. CDR1 and CDR2 (germline): LGHNA, YSLEER. The CDR3 sequence: CASSQDVGQETQYF. The CDR3 nucleotides read TGCGCCAGCAGCCAAGATGTCGGACAAGAGACCCAGTACTTC.

The chain joins TRBV6-5 to TRBJ1-2; D possibly corresponds to TRBD1 (5 bases). Germline assignment: CDR1 MNHEY and CDR2 SVGAGI. V lost 0 bases to trimming and J lost 5 bases, with 16 bases between them. The CDR3 has 16 residues. The CDR3 loop is CASSYSTGGPKYGYTF. The DNA for the CDR3 is TGTGCCAGCAGTTACTCGACGGGGGGACCGAAGTATGGCTACACCTTC.

This clonotype has more than one count but fewer than ten. The chain joins TRBV6-1 to TRBJ2-3, with 7 nucleotides matching TRBD2. This CDR3 is built from 14 residues. Germline V gene data show CDR1 as MNHNS and CDR2 as SASEGT. V was clipped by 7 bases and J by 1 base; unmatched bases: 5. CDR3 protein: CASKRSGGTDTQYF. As DNA, the CDR3 is TGTGCCAGCAAACGGAGCGGGGGCACAGATACGCAGTATTTT.

This clonotype has ten or more counts. V is TRBV9 and J is TRBJ1-5, with no clear D. There are 14 residues in the CDR3. In germline, CDR1 is SGDLS, CDR2 YYNGEE. V lost 4 bases to trimming and J lost 2 bases, with 10 bases between them. The CDR3 protein is CASSPGRRNQPQHF. The CDR3 DNA follows: TGTGCCAGCAGCCCGGGGAGACGCAATCAGCCCCAGCATTTT. Complete variable domain (other parts from reference TRBV9 and TRBJ1-5): DSGVTQTPKHLITATGQRVTLRCSPRSGDLSVYWYQQSLDQGLQFLIQYYNGEERAKGNILERFSAQQFPDLHSELNLSSLELGDSALYFCASSPGRRNQPQHFGDGTRLSIL.

In this sample, this clonotype turned up many times. V gene TRBV20-1 combines with J gene TRBJ1-5, with 12 bases that match TRBD1. The germline CDR1 and CDR2 sequences are DFQATT and SNEGSKA (reference sequence). CDR3 size: 16 residues. V trimming: 5 bases; J trimming: 3 bases; junction bases outside the gene matches: 8. CDR3 amino acids: CSASNRDRGHNQPQHF. The CDR3 bases are TGCAGTGCTTCTAACCGGGACAGGGGGCACAATCAGCCCCAGCATTTT.

V is TRBV7-9 and J is TRBJ2-7; TRBD1 matches at 8 bases. The CDR3 contains 15 residues. The trim removed 5 bases at V and 4 bases at J, leaving 10 bases unmatched. Germline lookup yields CDR1 SEHNR and CDR2 FQNEAQ (reference sequence). This CDR3 reads CASSTTGTGLYEQYF. The CDR3 DNA sequence: TGTGCCAGCAGCACAACCGGGACAGGATTGTACGAGCAGTACTTC. Combining the CDR3 with reference TRBV7-9 and TRBJ2-7 gives the whole variable domain DTGVSQNPRHKITKRGQNVTFRCDPISEHNRLYWYRQTLGQGPEFLTYFQNEAQLEKSRLLSDRFSAERPKGSFSTLEIQRTEQGDSAMYLCASSTTGTGLYEQYFGPGTRLTVT.

The chain recombines TRBV5-1 with TRBJ1-2; 9 bases agree with TRBD1. Per germline, CDR1 SGHRS and CDR2 YFSETQ. CDR3 length equals 15 residues. Trimming at V came to 3 bases and at J to 3 bases, leaving 6 bases not matched to a gene. In nucleotides, the CDR3 is TGCGCCAGCAGCTCGCGACAGGGGGATGACTATGGCTACACCTTC. Protein: CASSSRQGDDYGYTF.

This clonotype was found a few times. The genes are TRBV7-2 and TRBJ1-1; 11 positions match TRBD1. V was pared by 5 bases and J by 6 bases, with 14 bases of the junction left unmatched. The CDR3 runs 17 residues. CDR1 and CDR2 (germline): SGHTA, FQGNSA. CDR3 region: CASSNRDRGRFLAEAFF. The CDR3 DNA sequence: TGTGCCAGCAGCAATCGGGACAGGGGGAGGTTTTTAGCTGAAGCTTTCTTT.

The chain joins TRBV25-1 to TRBJ2-7; the D is unclear. CDR1 MGHDK and CDR2 SYGVNS come from the germline V gene. The CDR3 loop spans 13 amino acids. Trimming stripped 6 bases from V and 4 bases from J, with 13 bases between. The CDR3 protein is CASRDRRLYEQYF. In DNA, the CDR3 is TGTGCCAGCAGGGACCGAAGGTTGTACGAGCAGTACTTC.